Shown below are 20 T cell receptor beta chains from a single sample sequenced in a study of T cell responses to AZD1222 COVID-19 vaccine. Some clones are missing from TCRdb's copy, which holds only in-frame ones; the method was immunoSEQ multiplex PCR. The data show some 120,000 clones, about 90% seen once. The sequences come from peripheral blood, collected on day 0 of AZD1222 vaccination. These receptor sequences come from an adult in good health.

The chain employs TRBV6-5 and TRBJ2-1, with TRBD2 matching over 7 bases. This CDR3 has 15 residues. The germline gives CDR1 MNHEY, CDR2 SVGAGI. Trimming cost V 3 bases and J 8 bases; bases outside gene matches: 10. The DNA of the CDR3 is TGTGCCAGCAGTTATGGCGGGAGCCGTACTGATGAGCAGTTCTTC. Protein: CASSYGGSRTDEQFF.

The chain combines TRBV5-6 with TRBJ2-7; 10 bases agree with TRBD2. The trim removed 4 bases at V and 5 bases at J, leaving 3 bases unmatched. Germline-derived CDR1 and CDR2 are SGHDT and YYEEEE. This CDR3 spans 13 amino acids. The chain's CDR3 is CASSGTSEDEQYF. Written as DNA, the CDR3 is TGTGCCAGCAGCGGGACTAGCGAGGACGAGCAGTACTTC.

In DNA, the CDR3 is TGCGCCAGCAGTCATCCGGGACCTGAGTACGAGCAGTACTTC. It encodes CASSHPGPEYEQYF. The chain links TRBV23-1 to TRBJ2-7; D possibly uses TRBD1 or TRBD2 (5 bases each). TRBV23-1 is an ORF, and what it does is uncertain. V was clipped by 3 bases and J by 4 bases, with 13 bases between them. There are 14 residues in the CDR3.

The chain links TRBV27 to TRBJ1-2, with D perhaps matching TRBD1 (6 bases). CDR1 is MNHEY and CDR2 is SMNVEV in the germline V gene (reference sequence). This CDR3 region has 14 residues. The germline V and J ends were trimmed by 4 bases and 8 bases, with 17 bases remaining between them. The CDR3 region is CASSSVNQDRGYTF. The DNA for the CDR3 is TGTGCCAGCAGTTCCGTAAATCAAGACAGGGGCTACACCTTC.

CDR3 nucleotide sequence: TGTGCCAGCAGCTTAACGACGGGGGCAGGCGAGAGGGAGACCCAGTACTTC. It translates to CASSLTTGAGERETQYF. The chain is built from TRBV7-3 and TRBJ2-5; perhaps D is TRBD1 or TRBD2 (6 bases each). CDR3 length equals 17 residues. V was clipped by 0 bases and J by 5 bases, with 19 bases between them. CDR1 is SGHTA and CDR2 is FQGTGA in the germline V gene.

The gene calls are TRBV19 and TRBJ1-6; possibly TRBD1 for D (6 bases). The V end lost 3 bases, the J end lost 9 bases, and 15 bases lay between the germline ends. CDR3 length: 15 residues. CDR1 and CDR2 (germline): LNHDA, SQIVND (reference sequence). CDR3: CASSMNRDTSSPLHF. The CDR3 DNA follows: TGTGCCAGTAGTATGAACCGGGACACAAGTTCACCCCTCCACTTT. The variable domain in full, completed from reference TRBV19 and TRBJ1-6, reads DGGITQSPKYLFRKEGQNVTLSCEQNLNHDAMYWYRQDPGQGLRLIYYSQIVNDFQKGDIAEGYSVSREKKESFPLTVTSAQKNPTAFYLCASSMNRDTSSPLHFGNGTRLTVT.

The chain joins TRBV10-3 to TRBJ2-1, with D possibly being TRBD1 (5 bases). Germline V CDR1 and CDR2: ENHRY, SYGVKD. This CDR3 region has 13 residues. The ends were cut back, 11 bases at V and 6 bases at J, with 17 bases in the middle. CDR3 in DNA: TGTGCCTGCAGGGCCCCGGTCGTCAATGAGCAGTTCTTC. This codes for CACRAPVVNEQFF.

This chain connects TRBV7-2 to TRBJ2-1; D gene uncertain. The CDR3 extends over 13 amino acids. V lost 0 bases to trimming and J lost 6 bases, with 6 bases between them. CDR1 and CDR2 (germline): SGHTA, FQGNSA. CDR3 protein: CASSLAVSNEQFF. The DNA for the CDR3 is TGTGCCAGCAGCTTAGCAGTCTCCAATGAGCAGTTCTTC.

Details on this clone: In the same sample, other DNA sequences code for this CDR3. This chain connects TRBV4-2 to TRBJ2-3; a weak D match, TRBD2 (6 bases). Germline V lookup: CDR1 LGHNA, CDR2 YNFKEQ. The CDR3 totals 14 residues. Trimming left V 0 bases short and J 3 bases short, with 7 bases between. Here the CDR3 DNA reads TGTGCCAGCAGCCAAGATGGGGGGACAGATACGCAGTATTTT. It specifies CASSQDGGTDTQYF.

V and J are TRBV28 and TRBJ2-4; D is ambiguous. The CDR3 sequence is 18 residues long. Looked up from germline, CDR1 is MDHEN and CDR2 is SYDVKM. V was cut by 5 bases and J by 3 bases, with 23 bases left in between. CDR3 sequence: CASSLFWRGQAIKNIQYF. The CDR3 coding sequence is TGTGCCAGCAGTCTATTTTGGCGTGGGCAGGCCATCAAAAACATTCAGTACTTC.

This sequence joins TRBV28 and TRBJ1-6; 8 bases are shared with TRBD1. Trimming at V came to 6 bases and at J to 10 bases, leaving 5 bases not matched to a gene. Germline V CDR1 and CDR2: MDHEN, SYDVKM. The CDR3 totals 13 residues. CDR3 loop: CASSRNRGSPLHF. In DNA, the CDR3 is TGTGCCAGCAGCCGTAACAGGGGGTCACCCCTCCACTTT.

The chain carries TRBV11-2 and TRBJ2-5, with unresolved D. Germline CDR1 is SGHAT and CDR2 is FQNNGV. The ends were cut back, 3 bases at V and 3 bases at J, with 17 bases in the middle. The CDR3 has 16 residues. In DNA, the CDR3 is TGTGCCAGCAGCTTCCTGCCGGTGCCGGCAGAAGAGACCCAGTACTTC. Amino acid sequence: CASSFLPVPAEETQYF.

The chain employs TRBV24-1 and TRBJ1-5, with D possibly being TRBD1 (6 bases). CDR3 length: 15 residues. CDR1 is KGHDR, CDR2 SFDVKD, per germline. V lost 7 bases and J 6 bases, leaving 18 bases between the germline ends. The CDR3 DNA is TGTGCCACCAGGTCTTTGGGGGGGCGGTGTCAGCCCCAGCATTTT. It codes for CATRSLGGRCQPQHF.

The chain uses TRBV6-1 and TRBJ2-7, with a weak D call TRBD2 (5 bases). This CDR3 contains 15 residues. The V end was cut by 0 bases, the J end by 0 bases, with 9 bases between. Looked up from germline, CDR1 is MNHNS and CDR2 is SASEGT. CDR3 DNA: TGTGCCAGCAGTGAAGCGGCAGGAGGCTCCTACGAGCAGTACTTC. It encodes CASSEAAGGSYEQYF.

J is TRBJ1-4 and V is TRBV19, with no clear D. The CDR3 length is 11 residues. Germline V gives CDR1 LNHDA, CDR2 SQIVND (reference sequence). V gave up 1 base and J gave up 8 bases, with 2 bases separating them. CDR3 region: CASSIAEKLFF. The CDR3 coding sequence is TGTGCCAGTAGTATAGCCGAAAAACTGTTTTTT. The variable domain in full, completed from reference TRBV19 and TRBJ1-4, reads DGGITQSPKYLFRKEGQNVTLSCEQNLNHDAMYWYRQDPGQGLRLIYYSQIVNDFQKGDIAEGYSVSREKKESFPLTVTSAQKNPTAFYLCASSIAEKLFFGSGTQLSVL.

DNA of the CDR3: TGTGCCTGGAGTGTGAGGCAGGGCCTTGGGGCCCTCCACTTT. Translating it yields CAWSVRQGLGALHF. J is TRBJ1-6 and V is TRBV30, with D perhaps matching TRBD1 (5 bases). Germline lookup yields CDR1 GTSNPN and CDR2 SVGIG (reference sequence). The CDR3 is made up of 14 amino acids. Trimming took off 0 bases at V and 14 bases at J, with 17 bases between the two ends.

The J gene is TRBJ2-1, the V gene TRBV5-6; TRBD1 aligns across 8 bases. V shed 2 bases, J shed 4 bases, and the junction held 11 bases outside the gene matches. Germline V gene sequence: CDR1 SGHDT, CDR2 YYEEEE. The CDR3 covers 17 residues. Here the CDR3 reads CASSFTPGQEIYNEQFF. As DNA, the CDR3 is TGTGCCAGCAGCTTTACCCCGGGACAGGAGATTTACAATGAGCAGTTCTTC.

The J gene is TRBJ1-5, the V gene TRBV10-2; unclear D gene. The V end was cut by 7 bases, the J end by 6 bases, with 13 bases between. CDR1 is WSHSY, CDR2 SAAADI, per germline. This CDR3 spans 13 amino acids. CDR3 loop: CASTDLGSQPQHF. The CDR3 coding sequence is TGCGCCAGCACCGACTTGGGCAGTCAGCCCCAGCATTTT.

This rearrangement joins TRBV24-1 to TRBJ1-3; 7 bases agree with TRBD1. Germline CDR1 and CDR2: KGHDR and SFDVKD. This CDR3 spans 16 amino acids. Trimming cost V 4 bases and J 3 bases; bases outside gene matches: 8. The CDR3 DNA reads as TGTGCCACCAGTGAGACGGGACAGCAGAATGGAAACACCATATATTTT. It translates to CATSETGQQNGNTIYF.

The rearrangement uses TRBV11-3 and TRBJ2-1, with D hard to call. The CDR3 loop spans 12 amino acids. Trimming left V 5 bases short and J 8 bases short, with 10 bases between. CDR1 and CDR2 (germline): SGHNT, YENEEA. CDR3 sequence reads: CASSVVGDEQFF. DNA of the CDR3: TGTGCCAGCAGCGTAGTTGGCGATGAGCAGTTCTTC.